This is a list of T cell receptor beta chains from one sample in a study of T cells in Graves' hyperthyroidism and ophthalmopathy. One entry per CDR3 protein, called by TCRdb with MiXCR from the multiplex PCR reads. The sample lists about 640,000 distinct CDR3 sequences; about a fifth were seen once. Sequencing was performed on blood. All receptors derive from a man in his thirties or forties with Graves' ophthalmopathy. CDR3s include the opening cysteine and the closing phenylalanine or tryptophan. The D gene is left open where the match is weak. Clone size is stated in some rows and not others, as once, few, many or a class when expanded.

j_call: TRBJ1-6; clone_size: few; d_call: TRBD1; v_call: TRBV9; cdr3_aa: CASSVVATGDSPLHF; cdr3_nt: TGTGCCAGCAGCGTAGTAGCGACAGGGGACTCGCCCCTCCACTTT
j_call: TRBJ2-2; clone_size: many; d_call: TRBD2; v_call: TRBV7-2; cdr3_aa: CASSSGLAGAGGELFF; cdr3_nt: TGTGCCAGCAGCTCGGGACTAGCGGGAGCGGGCGGGGAGCTGTTTTTT
j_call: TRBJ2-7; clone_size: few; d_call: -; v_call: TRBV7-9; cdr3_aa: CASSPGSNYEQYF; cdr3_nt: TGTGCCAGCAGCCCAGGCTCGAATTACGAGCAGTACTTC
j_call: TRBJ2-7; clone_size: -; d_call: TRBD2; v_call: TRBV27; cdr3_aa: CASSPGLAMDEQYF; cdr3_nt: TGTGCCAGCAGTCCGGGACTAGCGATGGACGAGCAGTACTTC
j_call: TRBJ2-1; clone_size: few; d_call: TRBD2; v_call: TRBV6-1; cdr3_aa: CASSDTPSGRHEQFF; cdr3_nt: TGTGCCAGCAGTGATACACCTAGCGGGAGGCATGAGCAGTTCTTC
j_call: TRBJ1-2; clone_size: few; d_call: -; v_call: TRBV20-1; cdr3_aa: CSAREKGTSGYTF; cdr3_nt: TGCAGTGCTAGAGAGAAGGGTACGAGTGGCTACACCTTC
j_call: TRBJ2-3; clone_size: many; d_call: TRBD2; v_call: TRBV7-2; cdr3_aa: CASSTRTSGITDTQYF; cdr3_nt: TGTGCCAGCAGCACACGGACTAGCGGGATCACAGATACGCAGTATTTT
j_call: TRBJ2-7; clone_size: many; d_call: TRBD2; v_call: TRBV30; cdr3_aa: CAWLRSQREGLEEQYF; cdr3_nt: TGTGCCTGGCTCCGAAGCCAGCGGGAGGGTCTCGAGGAGCAGTACTTC
j_call: TRBJ2-4; clone_size: -; d_call: -; v_call: TRBV4-1; cdr3_aa: CASSQVSPGPRGNIQYF; cdr3_nt: TGCGCCAGCAGCCAAGTCAGTCCAGGGCCCCGCGGAAACATTCAGTACTTC
j_call: TRBJ2-2; clone_size: -; d_call: TRBD1; v_call: TRBV4-1; cdr3_aa: CASSQSGTGVTGELFF; cdr3_nt: TGCGCCAGCAGCCAAAGTGGGACAGGGGTGACCGGGGAGCTGTTTTTT
j_call: TRBJ1-5; clone_size: few; d_call: -; v_call: TRBV10-3; cdr3_aa: CAISEPGGQPQHF; cdr3_nt: TGTGCCATCAGTGAGCCGGGTGGGCAGCCCCAGCATTTT
j_call: TRBJ2-7; clone_size: few; d_call: -; v_call: TRBV28; cdr3_aa: CASSLTQAYYEQYF; cdr3_nt: TGTGCCAGCAGTTTAACACAGGCTTACTACGAGCAGTACTTC
j_call: TRBJ2-1; clone_size: -; d_call: -; v_call: TRBV20-1; cdr3_aa: CSARDDRYYNEQFF; cdr3_nt: TGCAGTGCTAGAGATGACCGGTACTACAATGAGCAGTTCTTC
j_call: TRBJ2-1; clone_size: -; d_call: TRBD1; v_call: TRBV3-1; cdr3_aa: CASSQEWTGVNEQFF; cdr3_nt: TGTGCCAGCAGCCAAGAATGGACAGGGGTCAATGAGCAGTTCTTC
j_call: TRBJ1-2; clone_size: -; d_call: TRBD1; v_call: TRBV5-1; cdr3_aa: CASSLEQGAEGYTF; cdr3_nt: TGCGCCAGCAGCTTGGAACAGGGGGCTGAGGGCTACACCTTC
j_call: TRBJ2-7; clone_size: few; d_call: -; v_call: TRBV5-1; cdr3_aa: CASSNDRFGYEQYF; cdr3_nt: TGCGCCAGCAGCAACGACAGGTTTGGCTACGAGCAGTACTTC
j_call: TRBJ1-5; clone_size: many; d_call: -; v_call: TRBV28; cdr3_aa: CASLSGGLGQPQHF; cdr3_nt: TGTGCCAGCTTATCCGGGGGCTTGGGTCAGCCCCAGCATTTT
j_call: TRBJ2-7; clone_size: -; d_call: TRBD2; v_call: TRBV6-1; cdr3_aa: CASSPLTSGRYEQYF; cdr3_nt: TGTGCCAGCAGTCCCCTGACTAGCGGGAGGTACGAGCAGTACTTC